Sequencing of this TCR beta chain was carried out in a study of blood T cell repertoires in COVID-19. Per the study methods: Reference gene primers were amplified, and this amplification served to estimate nucleated cell counts. Data came from immunoSEQ multiplex PCR; TCRdb stores just in-frame clones and leaves some out. The V and J calls and clone size were taken over from that table, and D and trimming were inferred from the DNA. The sample includes about 100,000 clones, roughly 84% seen only once; the top ten take approximately 4.4%. Looked up from germline, CDR1 is LNHDA and CDR2 is SQIVND (reference sequence). The CDR3 totals 12 residues. Trimming removed 5 bases at V and 8 bases at J, with 10 bases between.

The receptor was isolated from a human donor in a cohort sampled during active COVID-19. The material sequenced was peripheral blood. This rearrangement joins TRBV19 to TRBJ2-1, with D possibly TRBD2 on 5 matching bases. CDR3 bases: TGTGCCAGTAGTCGGAAGGGAGATGAGCAGTTCTTC. Protein product: CASSRKGDEQFF.